Listed here are 14 T cell receptor beta chains from one sample, sequenced in a study of technical replicates of blood from a handful of donors. TCRdb's table, derived via immunoSEQ multiplex PCR, lists solely in-frame clones and lacks some. This table has approximately 81,000 clones, approximately 96% appearing once. Sequenced input: T cells isolated from PBMCs. These receptors were taken from a human donor in good health.

This clone showed up just a few times. This chain links TRBV23-1 with TRBJ2-1, with D perhaps matching TRBD1 (5 bases). TRBV23-1 is labeled an ORF, and its function is uncertain. Trimming left V 5 bases short and J 0 bases short, with 11 bases between. This CDR3 comprises 15 residues. The CDR3 coding sequence is TGCGCCAGCAGTAACAGGCTTAGCTCCTACAATGAGCAGTTCTTC. This sequence encodes CASSNRLSSYNEQFF.

The chain has TRBV13 and TRBJ2-7; D remains ambiguous. V lost 4 bases and J 5 bases, leaving 6 bases between the germline ends. The CDR3 extends over 11 amino acids. Germline V CDR1 and CDR2: PRHDT, FYEKMQ (reference sequence). CDR3 in DNA: TGTGCCAGCAGCTCCCGAGACGAGCAGTACTTC. Protein product: CASSSRDEQYF.

This clone was seen just once. J is TRBJ2-1 and V is TRBV6-1; 9 positions agree with TRBD1. The CDR3 spans 11 residues. V gave up 3 bases and J gave up 15 bases; unmatched junction bases: 3. The V gene's germline CDR1 is MNHNS and CDR2 SASEGT. CDR3 amino acids: CASSDGQGWFF. The CDR3 DNA reads as TGTGCCAGCAGTGATGGACAGGGGTGGTTCTTC.

The J gene is TRBJ2-2, the V gene TRBV6-5; TRBD2 is a possible D gene (6 bases). The ends were cut back, 3 bases at V and 4 bases at J, with 9 bases in the middle. CDR1 and CDR2 (germline): MNHEY, SVGAGI. This CDR3 spans 14 amino acids. The DNA of the CDR3 is TGTGCCAGCAGTTATTCGGGAGCCACCGGGGAGCTGTTTTTT. Translation gives CASSYSGATGELFF.

The genes are TRBV4-1 and TRBJ2-3; TRBD2 matches at 8 bases. Germline values: CDR1 MGHRA, CDR2 YSYEKL. The CDR3 runs 17 residues. Trimming at V came to 3 bases and at J to 4 bases, leaving 12 bases not matched to a gene. The CDR3 region is CASSQKGGLGKADTQYF. In DNA form, the CDR3 reads TGCGCCAGCAGCCAGAAGGGGGGACTAGGGAAGGCAGATACGCAGTATTTT.

This sequence joins TRBV7-2 and TRBJ1-2, with TRBD1 as a possible D gene (5 bases). CDR3 length equals 14 residues. Per germline, CDR1 SGHTA and CDR2 FQGNSA. Trimming shortened V by 4 bases and J by 8 bases, and 17 bases separated the two germline ends. In DNA, the CDR3 is TGTGCCAGCAGCTCCCTAGGACAAGGGGAAGGCTACACCTTC. Translating it yields CASSSLGQGEGYTF. Supplemented by reference TRBV7-2 and TRBJ1-2, the full variable domain reads GAGVSQSPSNKVTEKGKDVELRCDPISGHTALYWYRQSLGQGLEFLIYFQGNSAPDKSGLPSDRFSAERTGGSVSTLTIQRTQQEDSAVYLCASSSLGQGEGYTFGSGTRLTVV.

V usage is TRBV27 and J usage is TRBJ2-1, with 8 bases that match TRBD2. The length of the CDR3 is 13 residues. Germline V lookup: CDR1 MNHEY, CDR2 SMNVEV (reference sequence). The junction had 3 bases not matched to a gene; V was cut back by 4 bases and J by 7 bases. CDR3 bases: TGTGCCAGCAGTTCTCGGGAGGGGAATGAGCAGTTCTTC. The encoded protein is CASSSREGNEQFF.

The chain joins TRBV30 to TRBJ2-1; 8 nucleotides match TRBD2. Germline V gene lookup returns CDR1 GTSNPN and CDR2 SVGIG (reference sequence). The CDR3 is made up of 15 amino acids. V dropped 4 bases and J dropped 0; count of bases not matched to a gene: 5. The CDR3 DNA follows: TGTGCCTGGACTGTAGCGGGAAGCTCCTACAATGAGCAGTTCTTC. Translated: CAWTVAGSSYNEQFF. The whole variable domain, filled in from reference TRBV30 and TRBJ2-1, reads SQTIHQWPATLVQPVGSPLSLECTVEGTSNPNLYWYRQAAGRGLQLLFYSVGIGQISSEVPQNLSASRPQDRQFILSSKKLLLSDSGFYLCAWTVAGSSYNEQFFGPGTRLTVL.

In this sample, this clone turned up once. The chain couples TRBV4-3 to TRBJ2-2, with D possibly TRBD2 on 6 matching bases. CDR3 length: 16 residues. The V gene's germline CDR1 is LGHNA and CDR2 YSLEER. The V gene lost 4 bases and the J gene lost 1 base, with 13 bases spanning the gap. This CDR3 is CASSPNPGLNTGELFF. The CDR3 region has the DNA TGCGCCAGCAGCCCTAACCCGGGACTGAACACCGGGGAGCTGTTTTTT.

This clone has only one observation. V and J are TRBV4-1 and TRBJ2-7; D possibly corresponds to TRBD1 (6 bases). Germline V lookup: CDR1 MGHRA, CDR2 YSYEKL. V was cut by 4 bases and J by 2 bases, with 18 bases left in between. The CDR3 runs 16 residues. In DNA, the CDR3 is TGCGCCAGCAGCCCCAGGCCGCAGGGGAAAGCCTACGAGCAGTACTTC. Encoded protein: CASSPRPQGKAYEQYF.

The chain uses TRBV6-5 and TRBJ2-2; TRBD2 matches 9 bases. The CDR3 is made up of 14 amino acids. The V segment lost 6 bases and the J segment 7 bases; nucleotides outside the gene matches: 6. Germline CDR1 and CDR2: MNHEY and SVGAGI. The CDR3 spells CASRETSGFGELFF. The CDR3 nucleotides read TGTGCCAGCAGAGAGACTAGCGGTTTCGGGGAGCTGTTTTTT.

The chain carries TRBV11-3 and TRBJ2-3, with 7 bases identical to TRBD1. V lost 5 bases to trimming and J lost 0 bases; unmatched junction nucleotides: 2. The CDR3 runs to 14 residues. Germline V CDR1 and CDR2: SGHNT, YENEEA. The CDR3, as DNA: TGTGCCAGCAGCGAGGGGGCTAGCACAGATACGCAGTATTTT. This translates into CASSEGASTDTQYF.

The V call is TRBV7-2, the J call TRBJ2-7; D is perhaps TRBD1 (5 bases). This CDR3 is 15 amino acids long. V was cut by 1 base and J by 0 bases, with 10 bases left in between. CDR1 SGHTA and CDR2 FQGNSA come from the germline V gene. The CDR3 sequence is CASSLGPGISYEQYF. The CDR3 DNA is TGTGCCAGCAGCTTAGGTCCAGGGATCTCCTACGAGCAGTACTTC.

This chain joins TRBV6-6 and TRBJ2-3; tentative D call: TRBD2 (7 bases). The V end lost 0 bases, the J end lost 4 bases, and 14 bases lay between the germline ends. This CDR3 has 16 residues. Per the germline V gene, CDR1 is MNHNY and CDR2 is SVGAGI (reference sequence). CDR3 DNA sequence: TGTGCCAGCAGTTACTCGAGGGGGAGGGCTTCAGATACGCAGTATTTT. Protein: CASSYSRGRASDTQYF.